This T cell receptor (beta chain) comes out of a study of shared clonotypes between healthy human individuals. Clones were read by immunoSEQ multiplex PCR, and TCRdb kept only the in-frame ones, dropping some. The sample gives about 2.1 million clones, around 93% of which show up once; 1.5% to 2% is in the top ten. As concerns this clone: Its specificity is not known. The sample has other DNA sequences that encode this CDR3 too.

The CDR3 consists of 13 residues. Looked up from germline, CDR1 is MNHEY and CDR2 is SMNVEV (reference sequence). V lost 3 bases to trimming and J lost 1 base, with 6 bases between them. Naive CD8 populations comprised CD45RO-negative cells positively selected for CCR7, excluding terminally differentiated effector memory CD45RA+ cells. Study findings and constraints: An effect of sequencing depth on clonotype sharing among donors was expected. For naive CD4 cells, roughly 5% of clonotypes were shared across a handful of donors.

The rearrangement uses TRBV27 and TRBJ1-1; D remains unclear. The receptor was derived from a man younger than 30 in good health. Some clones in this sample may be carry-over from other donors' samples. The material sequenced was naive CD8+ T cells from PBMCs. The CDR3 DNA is TGTGCCAGCAGTTTCTTTGGGAACACTGAAGCTTTCTTT. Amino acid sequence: CASSFFGNTEAFF.